The 2 T cell receptor beta chains below were found in one sample sequenced in a study of blood T cell repertoires in COVID-19. Measured with immunoSEQ multiplex PCR; TCRdb has only the in-frame clones, and not every one. The sample lists over 200,000 clones; just under 90% were seen once. Material: peripheral blood. The source is a man aged 25 to 45 with COVID-19, enrolled during active disease.

V usage is TRBV11-2 and J usage is TRBJ2-1; D is uncertain. V lost 5 bases to trimming and J lost 11 bases, with 7 bases between them. This CDR3 is 10 amino acids long. Looked up from germline, CDR1 is SGHAT and CDR2 is FQNNGV. The CDR3 DNA reads TGTGCCAGCAGCAGTAAGCAGCAGTTCTTC. Translating it yields CASSSKQQFF.

V and J are TRBV28 and TRBJ1-6; 7 bases line up with TRBD1. With V trimmed by 6 bases and J by 7 bases, 6 bases remained unmatched. Germline-derived CDR1 and CDR2 are MDHEN and SYDVKM. The CDR3 spans 14 residues. In DNA, the CDR3 is TGTGCCAGCAGGAGGGACAGAGGGAATTCACCCCTCCACTTT. As protein: CASRRDRGNSPLHF. The full variable domain, in which reference TRBV28 and TRBJ1-6 provide the parts outside the CDR3, is DVKVTQSSRYLVKRTGEKVFLECVQDMDHENMFWYRQDPGLGLRLIYFSYDVKMKEKGDIPEGYSVSREKKERFSLILESASTNQTSMYLCASRRDRGNSPLHFGNGTRLTVT.